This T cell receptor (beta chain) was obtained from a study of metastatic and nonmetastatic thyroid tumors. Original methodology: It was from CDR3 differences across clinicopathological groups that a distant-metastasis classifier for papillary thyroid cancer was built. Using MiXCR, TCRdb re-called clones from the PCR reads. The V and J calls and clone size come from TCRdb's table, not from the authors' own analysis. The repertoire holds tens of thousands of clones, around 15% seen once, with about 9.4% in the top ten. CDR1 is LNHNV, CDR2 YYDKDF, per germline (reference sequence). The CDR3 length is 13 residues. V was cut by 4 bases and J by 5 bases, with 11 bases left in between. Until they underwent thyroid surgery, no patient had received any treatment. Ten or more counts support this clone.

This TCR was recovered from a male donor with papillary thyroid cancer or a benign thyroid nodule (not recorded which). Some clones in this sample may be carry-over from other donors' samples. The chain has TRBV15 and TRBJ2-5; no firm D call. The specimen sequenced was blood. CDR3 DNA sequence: TGTGCCACCAGCATCAGCCAGGTGGAGACCCAGTACTTC. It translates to CATSISQVETQYF.